This T cell receptor (beta chain) was captured in a study of T cells in Graves' hyperthyroidism and ophthalmopathy. Findings of the study overall: Blood samples included most of the expanded thyroid clonotypes exceeding 0.001. Stable hyperthyroidism was separated from ophthalmopathy by a model based on 13 V-J features.

It was RNA transcripts that yielded the amplified TCR beta CDR3 regions. A first-round RT-PCR of the TCR CDR3 used the HTBI primer set. TCRdb recomputed calls from the multiplex PCR reads with MiXCR, one row per CDR3 protein. The sample records more than 350,000 distinct CDR3 sequences, more than 14% being singletons. Clinical Activity Scores of at least 3, NOSPECS grades of at least 4 and durations under 3 months characterized ophthalmopathy patients. The sample holds one count of this clonotype. Its antigen is still unknown. This CDR3 is 15 amino acids long. With V trimmed by 4 bases and J by 2 bases, 4 bases remained unmatched.

The sequencing input was blood. The chain recombines TRBV12-3 or TRBV12-4 with TRBJ2-3; 9 bases line up with TRBD1. This TCR was recovered from a woman in her 30s with Graves' ophthalmopathy. Here the CDR3 reads CASSWDRAFTDTQYF. Here the CDR3 DNA reads TGTGCCAGCAGTTGGGACAGGGCATTCACAGATACGCAGTATTTT.